Each of the 30 T cell receptor beta chains below was sequenced from the same sample in a study of blood T cell repertoires in COVID-19. Measured with immunoSEQ multiplex PCR; TCRdb has only the in-frame clones, and not every one. Found here are some 100,000 clones, more than 70% of them singletons; the top ten hold 4.5% to 5.5%. The specimen was peripheral blood. Every receptor here comes from a woman older than 75 with active COVID-19.

This clone was seen once. The chain couples TRBV2 to TRBJ2-5, with D possibly TRBD2 on 7 matching bases. The CDR3 extends over 12 amino acids. Germline V gives CDR1 SNHLY, CDR2 FYNNEI. V was pared by 7 bases and J by 5 bases, with 11 bases between. The CDR3 sequence is CASKGGGETQYF. CDR3 bases: TGTGCCAGCAAGGGAGGGGGGGAGACCCAGTACTTC.

This clone was found once. V usage is TRBV5-1 and J usage is TRBJ2-6; 9 bases align to TRBD1. CDR1 is SGHRS and CDR2 is YFSETQ in the germline V gene. CDR3 length: 17 residues. The ends lost 4 bases at V and 6 bases at J; junction bases unmatched: 11. CDR3: CASSRGTGRWEANVLTF. The CDR3 nucleotides are TGCGCCAGCAGCCGGGGGACAGGGCGTTGGGAGGCCAACGTCCTGACTTTC.

The chain recombines TRBV15 with TRBJ2-7; TRBD2 might be the D (5 bases). In germline, CDR1 is LNHNV, CDR2 YYDKDF (reference sequence). This CDR3 spans 13 amino acids. Trimming pared 0 bases from V and 7 bases from J, leaving 10 bases between. For the CDR3, the DNA is TGTGCCACCAGCAGAGATGTGGACTTTGAGCAGTACTTC. This gives the protein CATSRDVDFEQYF.

The chain employs TRBV11-2 and TRBJ2-7, with a weak D call TRBD2 (5 bases). Germline assignment: CDR1 SGHAT and CDR2 FQNNGV. Trimming stripped 5 bases from V and 4 bases from J, with 18 bases between. CDR3 length: 15 residues. The CDR3 spells CASSPKSGRSYEQYF. The DNA for the CDR3 is TGTGCCAGCAGCCCAAAGAGCGGACGTAGTTACGAGCAGTACTTC.

The chain uses TRBV28 and TRBJ1-2, with D unclear. The germline CDR1 and CDR2 sequences are MDHEN and SYDVKM. V was clipped by 5 bases and J by 2 bases, with 12 bases between them. The CDR3 sequence is 14 residues long. CDR3: CASSLSQMNYGYTF. CDR3 nucleotides: TGTGCCAGCAGTCTCTCACAAATGAACTATGGCTACACCTTC.

The rearrangement uses TRBV9 and TRBJ1-3; the D is unclear. The CDR3 has 13 residues. Germline V CDR1 and CDR2: SGDLS, YYNGEE. V lost 0 bases and J lost 4, with 5 bases in between. CDR3 sequence reads: CASSVAVGNTIYF. Here the CDR3 DNA reads TGTGCCAGCAGCGTAGCGGTCGGAAACACCATATATTTT.

This chain uses TRBV27 with TRBJ1-1, with 11 positions matching TRBD1. Per the germline V gene, CDR1 is MNHEY and CDR2 is SMNVEV (reference sequence). V trimming: 5 bases; J trimming: 3 bases; junction bases outside the gene matches: 8. This CDR3 is 16 amino acids long. The CDR3 region has the DNA TGTGCCAGCAGTCCCTCTCGGGGACAGGGGGACACTGAAGCTTTCTTT. Its protein is CASSPSRGQGDTEAFF.

The chain recombines TRBV20-1 with TRBJ2-5, with unresolved D. Per the germline V gene, CDR1 is DFQATT and CDR2 is SNEGSKA (reference sequence). The CDR3 runs to 11 residues. The CDR3 DNA reads TGCAGCACACAATACCAAGAGACCCAGTACTTC. It is translated as CSTQYQETQYF.

As regards this clone: Other DNA sequences within the sample encode an identical CDR3. This chain uses TRBV7-9 with TRBJ2-3; D is possibly TRBD1 (5 bases). Between the trimmed V and J ends, which lost 1 base and 4 bases, there was a span of 6 bases. The germline CDR1 and CDR2 sequences are SEHNR and FQNEAQ (reference sequence). CDR3 length: 13 amino acids. The CDR3 bases are TGTGCCAGCAGCTTAGTAGGGGCAGATACGCAGTATTTT. It translates to CASSLVGADTQYF.

The chain combines TRBV19 with TRBJ2-2; TRBD2 might be the D (5 bases). The germline gives CDR1 LNHDA, CDR2 SQIVND (reference sequence). V dropped 3 bases and J dropped 0 bases, with 11 bases sitting between them. The CDR3 has 16 residues. The CDR3 is CASSIRLAANTGELFF. The CDR3 nucleotides are TGTGCCAGTAGTATTCGGCTAGCCGCGAACACCGGGGAGCTGTTTTTT.

The chain has TRBV6-5 and TRBJ1-2, with 7 bases matching TRBD1. J gave up 0 bases and V 6 bases, and 4 bases lay outside the gene matches. Germline V gene lookup returns CDR1 MNHEY and CDR2 SVGAGI. The CDR3 runs 14 residues. CDR3 amino acids: CASRPGTANYGYTF. The CDR3 region has the DNA TGTGCCAGCAGGCCCGGGACAGCTAACTATGGCTACACCTTC.

The chain recombines TRBV9 with TRBJ2-1, with 7 bases fitting TRBD2. Germline loops: CDR1 SGDLS, CDR2 YYNGEE. V lost 6 bases and J lost 2; bases outside the gene matches: 5. The CDR3 consists of 14 residues. The CDR3 is CASNAGDPYNEQFF. The CDR3 DNA sequence: TGTGCCAGCAACGCGGGAGACCCCTACAATGAGCAGTTCTTC.

This clone was detected a few times. CDR3 protein: CAGRGTVTNNEQFF. The CDR3, as DNA: TGTGCCGGCCGGGGGACCGTAACTAACAATGAGCAGTTCTTC. The chain recombines TRBV2 with TRBJ2-1; a weak D match, TRBD2 (6 bases). The V gene lost 11 bases and the J gene lost 5 bases, with 19 bases spanning the gap. Germline-derived CDR1 and CDR2 are SNHLY and FYNNEI. This CDR3 has 14 residues.

The V gene is TRBV5-1, the J gene TRBJ2-7; 10 nucleotides agree with TRBD2. This CDR3 is 15 amino acids long. The trim removed 0 bases at V and 4 bases at J, leaving 4 bases unmatched. Germline V gene lookup returns CDR1 SGHRS and CDR2 YFSETQ. The CDR3 DNA sequence: TGCGCCAGCAGCTTGGTAGCGGGAGGTGGGTACGAGCAGTACTTC. Protein sequence: CASSLVAGGGYEQYF.

V is TRBV6-2 or TRBV6-3 and J is TRBJ2-7, with TRBD2 as a possible D gene (5 bases). Germline values: CDR1 MNHEY, CDR2 SVGEGT. This CDR3 has 15 residues. V shed 2 bases and J shed 0 bases, with 11 bases lying between them. The CDR3, as DNA: TGTGCCAGCAGTTACGGAGGTAAAACCTCCTACGAGCAGTACTTC. Its protein product is CASSYGGKTSYEQYF.

V and J are TRBV18 and TRBJ1-6; 8 nucleotides match TRBD1. The length of the CDR3 is 17 residues. Germline assignment: CDR1 KGHSH and CDR2 LQKENI. Trimming at V came to 6 bases and at J to 5 bases, leaving 12 bases not matched to a gene. The CDR3 here is CASSALQGAKNNSPLHF. The CDR3 DNA sequence: TGTGCCAGCTCCGCTCTCCAGGGGGCCAAGAATAATTCACCCCTCCACTTT.

The V gene is TRBV4-2, the J gene TRBJ2-6; unclear D gene. V was clipped by 1 base and J by 0 bases, with 16 bases between them. The germline gives CDR1 LGHNA, CDR2 YNFKEQ. CDR3 length: 19 amino acids. The CDR3 DNA reads as TGTGCCAGCAGCCAAGTGGCGAGACTGCCGAGCTCTGGGGCCAACGTCCTGACTTTC. Translated: CASSQVARLPSSGANVLTF.

The V gene is TRBV4-2, the J gene TRBJ2-1, with a tentative D call TRBD2 (5 bases). The germline V gene has CDR1 LGHNA and CDR2 YNFKEQ. Trimming cost V 0 bases and J 14 bases, with 14 bases left between them. This CDR3 is built from 13 residues. Written as DNA, the CDR3 is TGTGCCAGCAGCCAAGATATCAGCCCCGGGGAGTTCTTC. Translation gives CASSQDISPGEFF.

The chain combines TRBV7-9 with TRBJ2-1; weak D call: TRBD1 (6 bases). Trimming removed 0 bases from V and 7 bases from J, with 13 bases in between. Germline V CDR1 and CDR2: SEHNR, FQNEAQ (reference sequence). CDR3 length: 15 residues. The CDR3 is CASSLATTGPNEQFF. CDR3 coding DNA: TGTGCCAGCAGCTTAGCGACGACAGGCCCTAATGAGCAGTTCTTC.

The rearrangement uses TRBV28 and TRBJ2-3; 9 bases fit TRBD1. J gave up 3 bases and V 6 bases, and 1 base lay outside the gene matches. The CDR3 has 13 amino acids. CDR1 and CDR2 from the germline V gene are MDHEN and SYDVKM. CDR3 in amino acids: CASRGQGTDTQYF. As DNA, the CDR3 is TGTGCCAGCAGGGGACAGGGAACAGATACGCAGTATTTT. The entire variable domain, with the rest obtained from reference TRBV28 and TRBJ2-3, is as follows: DVKVTQSSRYLVKRTGEKVFLECVQDMDHENMFWYRQDPGLGLRLIYFSYDVKMKEKGDIPEGYSVSREKKERFSLILESASTNQTSMYLCASRGQGTDTQYFGPGTRLTVL.

The chain is built from TRBV27 and TRBJ2-7; weak D call: TRBD2 (6 bases). In germline, CDR1 is MNHEY, CDR2 SMNVEV (reference sequence). V lost 4 bases to trimming and J lost 0 bases, with 10 bases between them. CDR3 length: 14 residues. CDR3 protein: CASSSSAFSYEQYF. As DNA, the CDR3 is TGTGCCAGCAGTTCTAGCGCGTTCTCCTACGAGCAGTACTTC.

The CDR3 DNA follows: TGTGCCAGCAGCCTTCGCGGGGCACAAGAGACCCAGTACTTC. The encoded protein is CASSLRGAQETQYF. The chain is built from TRBV3-1 (or the pseudogene TRBV3-2) and TRBJ2-5; D is possibly TRBD2 (6 bases). Germline V CDR1 and CDR2: LGHDT, YNNKEL (reference sequence). This CDR3 contains 14 residues. V lost 4 bases, J lost 2 bases, and 11 bases lay in between.

This chain connects TRBV5-1 to TRBJ1-1; D might be TRBD1 (6 bases). CDR3 size: 15 residues. Germline CDR1 is SGHRS and CDR2 is YFSETQ. Trimming left V 0 bases short and J 8 bases short, with 17 bases between. The chain's CDR3 is CASSLGDRTGFEAFF. The CDR3 DNA reads as TGCGCCAGCAGCTTGGGTGACAGGACGGGGTTCGAAGCTTTCTTT. Combining the CDR3 with reference TRBV5-1 and TRBJ1-1 gives the whole variable domain KAGVTQTPRYLIKTRGQQVTLSCSPISGHRSVSWYQQTPGQGLQFLFEYFSETQRNKGNFPGRFSGRQFSNSRSEMNVSTLELGDSALYLCASSLGDRTGFEAFFGQGTRLTVV.

CDR3 DNA: TGTGCCAGCAGCCTCAACAGCAACACTGAAGCTTTCTTT. Translation gives CASSLNSNTEAFF. The chain employs TRBV7-3 and TRBJ1-1; D gene uncertain. The CDR3 sequence is 13 residues long. Trimming removed 5 bases at V and 2 bases at J, with 9 bases between. Germline V gene lookup returns CDR1 SGHTA and CDR2 FQGTGA.

This clone is a singleton in its sample. This sequence joins TRBV9 and TRBJ2-7; TRBD2 agrees at 7 bases. Germline-derived CDR1 and CDR2 are SGDLS and YYNGEE. With 0 bases clipped from V and 6 bases from J, the junction kept 9 bases outside the gene matches. CDR3 length: 15 amino acids. The CDR3 nucleotides are TGTGCCAGCAGCGTAGGGGGAGGGGCGGAGGGCGAGCAGTACTTC. Encoded protein: CASSVGGGAEGEQYF.

This clone was observed a single time. The chain uses TRBV7-9 and TRBJ2-1; 11 bases map to TRBD2. CDR1 SEHNR and CDR2 FQNEAQ come from the germline V gene (reference sequence). V lost 5 bases, J lost 2 bases, and 5 bases stayed unmatched. CDR3 length equals 16 residues. In nucleotides, the CDR3 is TGTGCCAGCAGCGCCACTAGCGGGAGAACCTACAATGAGCAGTTCTTC. This codes for CASSATSGRTYNEQFF.

The genes are TRBV9 and TRBJ2-4, with 8 nucleotides matching TRBD2. Germline CDR1 reads SGDLS; CDR2 reads YYNGEE. The CDR3 covers 16 residues. V was pared by 1 base and J by 0 bases, with 3 bases of the junction left unmatched. The CDR3 coding sequence is TGTGCCAGCAGCGTAAGCGGGAGTGTAGCCAAAAACATTCAGTACTTC. It encodes CASSVSGSVAKNIQYF. Based on the CDR3 plus reference TRBV9 and TRBJ2-4, the full variable domain is DSGVTQTPKHLITATGQRVTLRCSPRSGDLSVYWYQQSLDQGLQFLIQYYNGEERAKGNILERFSAQQFPDLHSELNLSSLELGDSALYFCASSVSGSVAKNIQYFGAGTRLSVL.

The gene calls are TRBV4-2 and TRBJ2-7, with 7 bases matching TRBD2. With 0 bases clipped from V and 3 bases from J, the junction kept 2 bases outside the gene matches. Germline values: CDR1 LGHNA, CDR2 YNFKEQ. This CDR3 comprises 14 residues. CDR3 protein: CASSQEAGYYEQYF. Written as DNA, the CDR3 is TGTGCCAGCAGCCAAGAAGCGGGGTACTACGAGCAGTACTTC.

The chain links TRBV9 to TRBJ1-2; perhaps TRBD1 as D (5 bases). CDR1 and CDR2 from the germline V gene are SGDLS and YYNGEE. Trimming took off 4 bases at V and 6 bases at J, with 16 bases between the two ends. The CDR3 covers 14 residues. CDR3 nucleotide sequence: TGTGCCAGCAGCCCCCCCTTAGGGGTCGATGGCTACACCTTC. Translated, it gives CASSPPLGVDGYTF. Full variable domain (missing parts from reference TRBV9 and TRBJ1-2): DSGVTQTPKHLITATGQRVTLRCSPRSGDLSVYWYQQSLDQGLQFLIQYYNGEERAKGNILERFSAQQFPDLHSELNLSSLELGDSALYFCASSPPLGVDGYTFGSGTRLTVV.

The V and J genes are TRBV19 and TRBJ1-2, with D possibly TRBD1 on 6 matching bases. This CDR3 is built from 14 residues. Germline-derived CDR1 and CDR2 are LNHDA and SQIVND (reference sequence). V lost 9 bases and J lost 3, with 17 bases in between. The CDR3 loop reads CASLPQDRYYGYTF. As DNA, the CDR3 is TGTGCCAGCCTACCCCAGGACAGATACTATGGCTACACCTTC.